This T cell receptor beta chain was retrieved from a study of blood T cells in healthy people across ages. Germline values: CDR1 MNHEY, CDR2 SMNVEV (reference sequence). J was trimmed by 3 bases and V by 8 bases; bases with no gene match: 2. This CDR3 comprises 15 residues. Sample-barcoded 5' priming and a J-beta primer mix drove a second PCR of about 6 to 12 cycles. TCRdb re-called the 5' RACE reads through MiXCR, storing one row per CDR3 protein. This table has about 970,000 distinct CDR3 sequences, just over 50% appearing once. A note on this clonotype: What it recognizes is unknown.

Overall study findings and caveats: Among T cells, TCR beta diversity per million cells dropped roughly linearly as age rose.

The sequence was obtained from a woman aged 60-75 years in good health. The sequenced material came from blood. The J gene is TRBJ2-6, the V gene TRBV27; TRBD1 matches at 12 bases. The CDR3 protein is CASWDRGLGANVLTF. The DNA of the CDR3 is TGTGCCAGCTGGGACAGGGGGCTTGGGGCCAACGTCCTGACTTTC.